The sequence of this T cell receptor beta chain was determined in a study of T cells in women clearing cervical HPV infection. Study details: Case blood was drawn when the lesion was first found; control blood after infection became undetectable. Study outcomes and limitations: Cases carried less TRBV6-7 than controls: approximately 0.1% versus 0.16%. Repertoire richness, not evenness, was significantly elevated in CIN3+ cases versus controls.

Measured with immunoSEQ multiplex PCR; TCRdb has only the in-frame clones, and not every one. This sample carries about 45,000 clones, with 0.95% to 1.5% going to the ten biggest clones. A word on this clone: Antigen specificity is unknown. The read falls 3 residues short of the CDR3 end, and the missing part is taken from the germline J gene.

The CDR3 contains 14 residues. The V and J ends lost 2 bases and 7 bases, in that order; junction bases with no gene match: 5. Germline CDR1 is KGHSH and CDR2 is LQKENI. What was sequenced was blood buffy coat. J is TRBJ1-1 and V is TRBV18, with TRBD1 matching 9 bases. The clonotype was recovered from a woman aged 18-69 years with a cervical HPV16 infection that either progressed to CIN3+ or cleared (not recorded which). The DNA read from the CDR3 is TGTGCCAGCTCACCATCGGGACAGGGCGGTGAA. It encodes CASSPSGQGGE. The whole CDR3 reads CASSPSGQGGEAFF.